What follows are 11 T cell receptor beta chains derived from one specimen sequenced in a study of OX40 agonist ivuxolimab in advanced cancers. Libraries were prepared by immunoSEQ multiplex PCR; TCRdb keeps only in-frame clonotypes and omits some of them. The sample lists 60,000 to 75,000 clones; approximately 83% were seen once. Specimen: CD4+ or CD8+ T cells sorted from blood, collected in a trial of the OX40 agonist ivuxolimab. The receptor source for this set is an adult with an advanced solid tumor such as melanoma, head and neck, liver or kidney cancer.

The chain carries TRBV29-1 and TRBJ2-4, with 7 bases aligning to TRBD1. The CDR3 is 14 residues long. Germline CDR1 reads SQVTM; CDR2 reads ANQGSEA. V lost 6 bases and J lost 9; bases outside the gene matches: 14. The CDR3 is CSVGQTSASSIQYF. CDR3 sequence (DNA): TGCAGCGTGGGACAGACATCCGCCTCAAGCATTCAGTACTTC.

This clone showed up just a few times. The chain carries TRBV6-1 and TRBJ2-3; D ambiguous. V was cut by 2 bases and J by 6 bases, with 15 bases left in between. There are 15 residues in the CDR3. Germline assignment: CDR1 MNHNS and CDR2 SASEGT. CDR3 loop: CASSEKAGRHDTQYF. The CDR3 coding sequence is TGTGCCAGCAGTGAAAAGGCAGGTAGACACGATACGCAGTATTTT.

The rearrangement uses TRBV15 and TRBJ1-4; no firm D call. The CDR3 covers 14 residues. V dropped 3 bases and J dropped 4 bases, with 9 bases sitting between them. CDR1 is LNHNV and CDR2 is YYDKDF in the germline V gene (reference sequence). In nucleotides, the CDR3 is TGTGCCACCAGCAGGACGGCGAGTAATGAAAAACTGTTTTTT. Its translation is CATSRTASNEKLFF.

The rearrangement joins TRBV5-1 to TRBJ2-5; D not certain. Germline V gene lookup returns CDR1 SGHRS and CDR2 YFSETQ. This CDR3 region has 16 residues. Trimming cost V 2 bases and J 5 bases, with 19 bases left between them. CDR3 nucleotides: TGCGCCAGCAGCTTATCATCCGGACGGAACACGGAGACCCAGTACTTC. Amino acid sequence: CASSLSSGRNTETQYF.

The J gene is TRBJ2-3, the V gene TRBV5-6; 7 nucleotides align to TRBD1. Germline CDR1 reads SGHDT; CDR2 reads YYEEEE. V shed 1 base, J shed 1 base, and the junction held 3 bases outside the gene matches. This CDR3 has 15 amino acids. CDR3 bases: TGTGCCAGCAGCTTGATAGACAGGGGCACAGATACGCAGTATTTT. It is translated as CASSLIDRGTDTQYF. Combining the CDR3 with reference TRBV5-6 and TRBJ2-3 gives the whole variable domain DAGVTQSPTHLIKTRGQQVTLRCSPKSGHDTVSWYQQALGQGPQFIFQYYEEEERQRGNFPDRFSGHQFPNYSSELNVNALLLGDSALYLCASSLIDRGTDTQYFGPGTRLTVL.

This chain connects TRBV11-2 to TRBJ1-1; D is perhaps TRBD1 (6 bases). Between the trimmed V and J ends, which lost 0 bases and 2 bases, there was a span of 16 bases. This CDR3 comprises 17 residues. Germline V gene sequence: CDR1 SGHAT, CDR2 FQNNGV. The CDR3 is CASSLDRGAGLNTEAFF. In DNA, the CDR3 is TGTGCCAGCAGCTTAGACCGGGGGGCAGGTTTAAACACTGAAGCTTTCTTT.

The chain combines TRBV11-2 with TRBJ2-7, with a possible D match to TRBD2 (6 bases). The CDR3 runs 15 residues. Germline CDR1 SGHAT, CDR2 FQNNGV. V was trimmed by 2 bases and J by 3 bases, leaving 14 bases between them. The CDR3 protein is CASSLYRGTLYEQYF. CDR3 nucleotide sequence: TGTGCCAGCAGCTTATACCGGGGGACCCTCTACGAGCAGTACTTC.

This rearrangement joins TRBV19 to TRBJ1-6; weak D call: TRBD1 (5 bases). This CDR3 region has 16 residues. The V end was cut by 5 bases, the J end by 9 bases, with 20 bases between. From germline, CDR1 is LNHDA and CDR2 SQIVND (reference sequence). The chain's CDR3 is CASSGGSRVLGSPLHF. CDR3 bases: TGTGCCAGTAGTGGGGGGTCCCGCGTTCTCGGTTCACCCCTCCACTTT.

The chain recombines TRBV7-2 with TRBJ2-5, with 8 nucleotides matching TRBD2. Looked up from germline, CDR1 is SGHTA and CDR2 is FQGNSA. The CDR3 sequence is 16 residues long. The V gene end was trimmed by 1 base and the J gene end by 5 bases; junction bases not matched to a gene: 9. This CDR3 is CASSLVPGGAEETQYF. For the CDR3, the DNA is TGTGCCAGCAGCTTAGTACCCGGGGGGGCCGAGGAGACCCAGTACTTC.

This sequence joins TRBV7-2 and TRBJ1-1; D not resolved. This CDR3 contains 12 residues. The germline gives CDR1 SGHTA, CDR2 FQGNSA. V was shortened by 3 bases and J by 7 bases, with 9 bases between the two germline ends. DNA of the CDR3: TGTGCCAGCAGCTTGGTTGGGTTTGAAGCTTTCTTT. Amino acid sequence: CASSLVGFEAFF.

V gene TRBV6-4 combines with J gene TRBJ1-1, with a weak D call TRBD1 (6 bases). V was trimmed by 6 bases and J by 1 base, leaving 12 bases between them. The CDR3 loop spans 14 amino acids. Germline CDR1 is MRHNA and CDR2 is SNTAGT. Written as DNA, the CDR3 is TGTGCCAGCAGGGATACAGGGCGGAACACTGAAGCTTTCTTT. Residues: CASRDTGRNTEAFF.